These 4 T cell receptor beta chains came from one sample sequenced in a study of OX40 agonist ivuxolimab in advanced cancers. Method: immunoSEQ multiplex PCR; TCRdb's copy keeps in-frame clones and lacks some. Altogether about 1,200 clones are present, under 85% being singletons, with the ten largest covering 6% to 8%. This sample was gathered in a trial of the OX40 agonist ivuxolimab. Every receptor here comes from an adult with an advanced solid tumor such as melanoma, head and neck, liver or kidney cancer.

The chain uses TRBV7-6 and TRBJ1-3, with 8 bases fitting TRBD1. This CDR3 has 17 amino acids. The V gene end was trimmed by 1 base and the J gene end by 0 bases; junction bases not matched to a gene: 5. Germline CDR1 SGHVS, CDR2 FNYEAQ. CDR3 protein: CASSLGPGGSSGNTIYF. In DNA, the CDR3 is TGTGCCAGCAGCTTAGGGCCAGGGGGCAGCTCTGGAAACACCATATATTTT.

This clone showed up just a few times. This rearrangement joins TRBV6-8 to TRBJ1-5, with D possibly being TRBD1 (6 bases). The CDR3 is 16 residues long. Germline values: CDR1 MNHGY, CDR2 SAAAGT. V lost 0 bases, J lost 1 base, and 10 bases lay in between. The DNA for the CDR3 is TGTGCCAGCAGTTACTCGAGGGGGGACAGCAATCAGCCCCAGCATTTT. Its protein is CASSYSRGDSNQPQHF.

This clone has only a few counts. Mismatch with germline at one junction end may stem from a read error. This chain connects TRBV28 to TRBJ1-1; 8 bases match TRBD1. CDR1 is MDHEN, CDR2 SYDVKM, per germline. This CDR3 region has 13 residues. The CDR3: CASSPQIGQGRRF. As DNA, the CDR3 is TGTGCCAGCAGTCCTCAGATAGGACAGGGCCGACGCTTT.

The rearrangement uses TRBV6-8 and TRBJ2-1; possibly TRBD1 for D (6 bases). Trimming stripped 5 bases from V and 4 bases from J, with 15 bases between. Looked up from germline, CDR1 is MNHGY and CDR2 is SAAAGT. The CDR3 totals 15 residues. This chain's CDR3 is CASSRPTGAYNEQFF. The CDR3, as DNA: TGTGCCAGCAGTCGTCCGACAGGCGCTTACAATGAGCAGTTCTTC.